These 2 T cell receptor beta chains came from one sample sequenced in a study of early T cells in non-severe SARS-CoV-2 infection. TCRdb itself ran the 5' RACE reads through MiXCR, one entry per CDR3 protein. Of tens of thousands of distinct CDR3 sequences in the sample, 13% were seen once. The sample consisted of whole blood. Receptors originate from an adult who was a healthcare worker with PCR-confirmed SARS-CoV-2 infection or an uninfected control (not recorded which).

This clonotype appeared many times. The chain joins TRBV12-3 or TRBV12-4 to TRBJ1-5; D is uncertain. The CDR3 extends over 12 amino acids. The germline V and J ends were trimmed by 7 bases and 1 base, with 5 bases remaining between them. As DNA, the CDR3 is TGTGCCAGCACCTTAAGCAATCAGCCCCAGCATTTT. Its translation is CASTLSNQPQHF.

To note about this clonotype: Likely a read error: the CDR3 ends without its conserved phenylalanine or tryptophan. The chain combines TRBV24-1 with TRBJ2-7; TRBD1 or TRBD2 may be the D gene (5 bases each). Germline CDR1 reads KGHDR; CDR2 reads SFDVKD. This CDR3 has 13 amino acids. Trimming pared 3 bases from V and 3 bases from J, leaving 8 bases between. The CDR3 sequence is CATSDNGGYEQYL. Here the CDR3 DNA reads TGTGCCACCAGTGATAATGGGGGCTACGAGCAGTACCTC.